Listed below are T cell receptor beta chains from one sample, sequenced in a study of T cell responses to AZD1222 COVID-19 vaccine. This table comes from immunoSEQ multiplex PCR, and its TCRdb copy is limited to in-frame clones, with some not included. The sample shows roughly 160,000 clones, around 94% of them seen only once. Sequences were derived from peripheral blood, sampled on day 0 of AZD1222 vaccination. These receptor sequences come from an adult in good health. Both conserved end residues are part of each CDR3. Each record gives: clone size, J gene, V gene, D gene, CDR3 DNA, CDR3 protein. The D gene is left open where the match is weak. Where a row states a size, it is once, few, many or the class of an expanded clone; other rows omit it.

NA	TRBJ2-3	TRBV27	NA	TGTGCCAGCAGTCCAGGGTCTCCCGGTAATACGCAGTATTTT	CASSPGSPGNTQYF
NA	TRBJ2-1	TRBV5-1	TRBD1	TGCGCCAGCAGCTTGGGAGGACAGGGTAGTGGTGAGCAGTTCTTC	CASSLGGQGSGEQFF
NA	TRBJ1-2	TRBV28	NA	TGTGCCAGCAGTGGAGGGGGGCGGGGCTCCTACTATGGCTACACCTTC	CASSGGGRGSYYGYTF
NA	TRBJ2-5	TRBV24-1	NA	TGTGCCACCAGTGACCCCTCAGCGGCGGAGGAGACCCAGTACTTC	CATSDPSAAEETQYF
NA	TRBJ1-5	TRBV10-3	NA	TGTGCCATCAGTGATCAGGACAGCTATCAGCCCCAGCATTTT	CAISDQDSYQPQHF
NA	TRBJ2-7	TRBV30	NA	TGTGCCTGGACCCACGGGGGCGAGCAGTACTTC	CAWTHGGEQYF
NA	TRBJ1-5	TRBV28	NA	TGTGCCACCACGGGGAAAGGAGGCAATCAGCCCCAGCATTTT	CATTGKGGNQPQHF
NA	TRBJ1-1	TRBV7-9	NA	TGTGCCAGCAGCCACACGACAGTCCTGAACACTGAAGCTTTCTTT	CASSHTTVLNTEAFF
NA	TRBJ1-2	TRBV4-1	NA	TGCGCCAGCAGCCAAGTTCCATCAGAGCCCTCTCGGGGCTACACCTTC	CASSQVPSEPSRGYTF
NA	TRBJ1-5	TRBV27	NA	TGTGCCAGCAGTTTAGAACGGCGGCAGCCCCAGCATTTT	CASSLERRQPQHF
NA	TRBJ2-5	TRBV19	NA	TGTGCCAGTAGAGCGGGAGAGACCCAGTACTTC	CASRAGETQYF
NA	TRBJ1-2	TRBV11-2	NA	TGTGCCAGCAGCCAGACTTCGGGGTCTGCGGGGGATACCTTC	CASSQTSGSAGDTF
NA	TRBJ2-1	TRBV7-8	TRBD2	TGTGCCAGCAGCAAACTAGCGGGGGACTACAATGAGCAGTTCTTC	CASSKLAGDYNEQFF
once	TRBJ1-1	TRBV5-1	NA	TGCGCCAGCACCCCGGGGGAGGGTGAAGCTTTCTTT	CASTPGEGEAFF
NA	TRBJ2-1	TRBV3-1/TRBV3-2	NA	TGTGCCAGCCGAGGGGTAGGAGGACAATCCTACAATGAGCAGTTCTTC	CASRGVGGQSYNEQFF
NA	TRBJ1-2	TRBV6-2/TRBV6-3	TRBD1	TGTGCCAGCAGCCGGACAGGGCTGGGCGGCTACACCTTC	CASSRTGLGGYTF
NA	TRBJ2-1	TRBV12-3/TRBV12-4	NA	TGTGCCAGCAGTTGGACCAGGGCCAATGAGCAGTTCTTC	CASSWTRANEQFF
NA	TRBJ2-4	TRBV6-5	NA	TGTGCCAGCAGTTACGACCCCACGAGGAACATTCAGTACTTC	CASSYDPTRNIQYF
NA	TRBJ1-1	TRBV7-9	TRBD1	TGTGCCAGCAGTCTCCCATCCGGGACAGGGGAAACTGAAGCTTTCTTT	CASSLPSGTGETEAFF
NA	TRBJ2-1	TRBV30	NA	TGTGCCTGGACCTACAGGGACAATGAGCAGTTCTTC	CAWTYRDNEQFF
NA	TRBJ1-2	TRBV13	TRBD1	TGTGCCAGCGAGGCCAGACAGGGATACAGCTCCTTC	CASEARQGYSSF
once	TRBJ1-1	TRBV30	NA	TGTGCCTGGAGTCAGGCGACCCTCCGGGGCATGAACACTGAAGCTTTCTTT	CAWSQATLRGMNTEAFF
NA	TRBJ2-7	TRBV27	NA	TGTGCCAGCAGTTTTGGGAATGCCTACGAGCAGTACTTC	CASSFGNAYEQYF
NA	TRBJ1-1	TRBV14	NA	TGTGCCAGCAGCCAAGATAGAACTGGGGGCAGGGTCGCTTTCTTT	CASSQDRTGGRVAFF
once	TRBJ2-5	TRBV9	NA	TGTGCCAGCAGCGTAGGAGAGGGTCGGCAAGAGACCCAGTACTTC	CASSVGEGRQETQYF
NA	TRBJ2-1	TRBV11-3	NA	TGTGCCAGCAGCTTAGGGCCGGGGGACAATGAGCAGTTCTTC	CASSLGPGDNEQFF
NA	TRBJ2-7	TRBV7-2	TRBD2	TGTGCCAGCAGCCCATCGGGACTAGCGGCAGTGTACGAGCAGTACTTC	CASSPSGLAAVYEQYF
NA	TRBJ2-5	TRBV15	NA	TGTGCCACCAGTTCCGGATCGGAGACCCAGTACTTC	CATSSGSETQYF
NA	TRBJ2-5	TRBV28	TRBD2	TGTGCCAGCAGTTTAGAGACTAGCGGACAAACGTACCAAGAGACCCAGTACTTC	CASSLETSGQTYQETQYF
NA	TRBJ2-5	TRBV5-6	NA	TGTGCCAGCAGCTTGAACTGGAGGAAGGAGACCCAGTACTTC	CASSLNWRKETQYF
NA	TRBJ1-5	TRBV7-2	NA	TGTGCCAGCAGCCCGGGGGGTGGGGTTGGGCAGCCCCAGCATTTT	CASSPGGGVGQPQHF
NA	TRBJ2-7	TRBV27	NA	TGTGCCAGCAGCCCCCTCGGATACGAGCAGTACTTC	CASSPLGYEQYF
once	TRBJ2-1	TRBV3-1/TRBV3-2	TRBD1	TGTGCCAGCAGCCAAGTCGCCGGGACAGGGGGCGGTGAGCAGTTCTTC	CASSQVAGTGGGEQFF
NA	TRBJ1-1	TRBV18	NA	TGTGCCAGCTCACCAGGCGGAGGCGGTGAAGCTTTCTTT	CASSPGGGGEAFF
NA	TRBJ2-4	TRBV27	TRBD1	TGTGCCAGCAGAATCGGGACAGGGGACGACATTCAGTACTTC	CASRIGTGDDIQYF
NA	TRBJ2-2	TRBV3-1/TRBV3-2	NA	TGTGCCAGCAGCCATAGTGGCATCAACACCGGGGAGCTGTTTTTT	CASSHSGINTGELFF
NA	TRBJ1-1	TRBV5-1	NA	TGCGCCAGCAGCTTACAGAGCATGAACACTGAAGCTTTCTTT	CASSLQSMNTEAFF
NA	TRBJ1-1	TRBV19	NA	TGTGCCAGTAGTATATCAAACCGGCGTCGGAACAGAGATGAAGCTTTCTTT	CASSISNRRRNRDEAFF
NA	TRBJ2-7	TRBV19	NA	TGTGCCAGTAGCACGACAGGTTTAGACTCCTACGAGCAGTACTTC	CASSTTGLDSYEQYF
few	TRBJ2-6	TRBV9	TRBD1	TGTGCCAGCAAGGGGAACAGGGGTAAAAGCTCTGGGGCCAACGTCCTGACTTTC	CASKGNRGKSSGANVLTF
NA	TRBJ1-5	TRBV4-1	NA	TGCGCCAGCAGCCAAGAGATAACCCGAAATCAGCCCCAGCATTTT	CASSQEITRNQPQHF
NA	TRBJ2-7	TRBV29-1	NA	TGCAGCGTTGCCGGGTCCGAGCAGTACTTC	CSVAGSEQYF
NA	TRBJ2-3	TRBV7-9	NA	TGTGCCAGTTCGACCAGGATCACAGATACGCAGTATTTT	CASSTRITDTQYF
once	TRBJ1-2	TRBV19	TRBD1	TGTGCCAGTAGGGTGAGGGGGCTTAACCGCTATGGCTACACCTTC	CASRVRGLNRYGYTF
NA	TRBJ2-1	TRBV20-1	NA	TGCAGTGCTAGTAAAGAGTTCTTC	CSASKEFF
NA	TRBJ2-1	TRBV19	NA	TGTGCCAGTTCCTTCTGGAGAGGTGAGCAGTTCTTC	CASSFWRGEQFF
NA	TRBJ2-7	TRBV27	NA	TGTGCCAGCAGTTTGGCCCCATCCTACTCCTACGAGCAGTACTTC	CASSLAPSYSYEQYF
NA	TRBJ1-1	TRBV28	NA	TGTGCCAGCGTACGCACTGAAGCTTTCTTT	CASVRTEAFF
NA	TRBJ2-2	TRBV27	NA	TGTGCCAGCAGTCAGGGGAACGGGGAGCTGTTTTTT	CASSQGNGELFF
NA	TRBJ1-6	TRBV27	NA	TGTGCCAGCAGCTCCCCGGGACGGAAGAATTCACCCCTCCACTTT	CASSSPGRKNSPLHF
NA	TRBJ2-3	TRBV18	NA	TGTGCCAGCTCCCCGGGGAAGGATACGCAGTATTTT	CASSPGKDTQYF
NA	TRBJ2-1	TRBV10-1	NA	TGCGCCAGCAGTGTAGGACTTCATGAGCAGTTCTTC	CASSVGLHEQFF
NA	TRBJ1-6	TRBV6-5	NA	TGTGCCACCACGAGGGGCGAAGTTAATTCACCCCTCCACTTT	CATTRGEVNSPLHF